These 22 T cell receptor beta chains share one sample of origin, sequenced in a study of blood T cell repertoires in COVID-19. The repertoire was sequenced with immunoSEQ multiplex PCR; TCRdb's copy has only in-frame clones and lacks some. The repertoire holds around 280,000 clones, 70% to 90% seen once, with 1% to 1.5% in the top ten. Sequenced material: peripheral blood. These receptors all stem from a man in his 70s with acute or convalescent COVID-19.

The chain has TRBV7-2 and TRBJ2-7; 9 bases match TRBD2. The germline V gene encodes CDR1 SGHTA and CDR2 FQGNSA. The CDR3 extends over 15 amino acids. The trim removed 0 bases at V and 7 bases at J, leaving 7 bases unmatched. CDR3 sequence: CASSLAGAGGREQYF. The CDR3 nucleotides read TGTGCCAGCAGCTTAGCTGGCGCGGGAGGGCGTGAGCAGTACTTC.

The chain combines TRBV7-9 with TRBJ2-5, with 15 positions matching TRBD2. V gave up 4 bases and J gave up 5 bases; unmatched junction bases: 8. The CDR3 is 17 amino acids. In germline, CDR1 is SEHNR, CDR2 FQNEAQ (reference sequence). CDR3 in DNA: TGTGCCAGCAGCTCCGGGACTAGCGGGAGGATCCAGGAGACCCAGTACTTC. Protein product: CASSSGTSGRIQETQYF.

J is TRBJ2-3 and V is TRBV3-1 (or the pseudogene TRBV3-2); D is possibly TRBD2 (5 bases). The V gene's germline CDR1 is LGHDT and CDR2 YNNKEL (reference sequence). The length of the CDR3 is 13 residues. Trimming took off 4 bases at V and 4 bases at J, with 9 bases between the two ends. In nucleotides, the CDR3 is TGTGCCAGCAGCCCCAGAGGGCCAGATACGCAGTATTTT. Translating gives CASSPRGPDTQYF.

The gene calls are TRBV4-1 and TRBJ2-1; TRBD2 matches 11 bases. Germline V gives CDR1 MGHRA, CDR2 YSYEKL. J gave up 5 bases and V 4 bases, and 13 bases lay outside the gene matches. The CDR3 has 18 residues. The CDR3 coding sequence is TGCGCCAGCAGCCGCCACTTAGCGGGAGGGCTCCAAAACAATGAGCAGTTCTTC. Encoded protein: CASSRHLAGGLQNNEQFF.

V is TRBV29-1 and J is TRBJ1-1; TRBD1 agrees at 9 bases. Germline loops: CDR1 SQVTM, CDR2 ANQGSEA. The junction had 3 bases not matched to a gene; V was cut back by 7 bases and J by 0 bases. The CDR3 is 13 amino acids. CDR3 residues: CSGTGAMNTEAFF. The CDR3 DNA follows: TGCAGCGGGACAGGGGCCATGAACACTGAAGCTTTCTTT.

The chain combines TRBV28 with TRBJ1-5; 8 nucleotides line up with TRBD1. V dropped 6 bases and J dropped 7; count of bases not matched to a gene: 5. In germline, CDR1 is MDHEN, CDR2 SYDVKM. CDR3 length: 13 residues. CDR3 residues: CASRLPGGQPQHF. CDR3 bases: TGTGCCAGCAGACTCCCAGGGGGCCAGCCCCAGCATTTT.

The chain links TRBV4-3 to TRBJ2-7; D gene ambiguous. Trimming removed 4 bases at V and 3 bases at J, with 16 bases between. The germline V gene has CDR1 LGHNA and CDR2 YSLEER. The CDR3 is 15 amino acids. CDR3 coding DNA: TGCGCCAGCAGCCCAAGCGCTGGGTCCGGCTACGAGCAGTACTTC. It codes for CASSPSAGSGYEQYF.

V and J are TRBV30 and TRBJ2-7, with unresolved D. The CDR3 is 11 amino acids. Germline CDR1 and CDR2: GTSNPN and SVGIG (reference sequence). The V gene lost 5 bases and the J gene lost 3 bases, with 8 bases spanning the gap. CDR3 nucleotides: TGTGCCTGGGGGCACAGCTACGAGCAGTACTTC. Translated: CAWGHSYEQYF.

The V gene is TRBV29-1, the J gene TRBJ2-7; 7 bases are shared with TRBD2. V lost 6 bases and J lost 7; bases outside the gene matches: 3. This CDR3 is 10 amino acids long. Germline V gives CDR1 SQVTM, CDR2 ANQGSEA. CDR3 region: CSVGGREQYF. As DNA, the CDR3 is TGCAGCGTGGGAGGGAGGGAGCAGTACTTC.

V and J are TRBV28 and TRBJ1-5, with TRBD1 identical over 9 bases. V was clipped by 6 bases and J by 4 bases; unmatched bases: 7. The CDR3 loop spans 15 amino acids. Germline V gene sequence: CDR1 MDHEN, CDR2 SYDVKM. Here the CDR3 DNA reads TGTGCCAGCAGCCGGGACAGGGTAAGAAATCAGCCCCAGCATTTT. Translated, it gives CASSRDRVRNQPQHF.

This rearrangement joins TRBV29-1 to TRBJ2-5, with D maybe TRBD1 (5 bases). The ends were cut back, 6 bases at V and 5 bases at J, with 16 bases in the middle. The CDR3 contains 13 residues. Germline lookup yields CDR1 SQVTM and CDR2 ANQGSEA. The chain's CDR3 is CSVTTTATETQYF. DNA of the CDR3: TGCAGCGTCACCACGACAGCCACCGAGACCCAGTACTTC.

The chain joins TRBV9 to TRBJ2-3, with D tentatively TRBD2 (5 bases). The CDR3 has 14 residues. Trimming cost V 3 bases and J 6 bases, with 14 bases left between them. Germline V gives CDR1 SGDLS, CDR2 YYNGEE. The CDR3 nucleotides read TGTGCCAGCAGCGATACTAGGGCCGGGGATACGCAGTATTTT. Protein: CASSDTRAGDTQYF.

CDR3 loop: CASSPSTEAFF. In DNA, the CDR3 is TGTGCCAGCAGCCCTTCGACAGAAGCTTTCTTT. The V call is TRBV6-2 or TRBV6-3, the J call TRBJ1-1; D is undetermined. Trimming shortened V by 6 bases and J by 8 bases, and 10 bases separated the two germline ends. Germline loops: CDR1 MNHEY, CDR2 SVGEGT. This CDR3 has 11 residues.

The J gene is TRBJ1-3, the V gene TRBV6-5; D not resolved. Germline lookup yields CDR1 MNHEY and CDR2 SVGAGI. The V and J ends lost 2 bases and 2 bases respectively, with 10 bases between them. This CDR3 has 15 residues. The CDR3 nucleotides are TGTGCCAGCAGTTACGGTCGGACTGCTGGAAACACCATATATTTT. Its translation: CASSYGRTAGNTIYF.

In this sample, this clone turned up once. The V and J genes are TRBV5-1 and TRBJ2-3; 11 bases fit TRBD1. Per the germline V gene, CDR1 is SGHRS and CDR2 is YFSETQ. The V segment lost 4 bases and the J segment 6 bases; nucleotides outside the gene matches: 7. There are 15 residues in the CDR3. This CDR3 reads CASSLWTGGGDTQYF. CDR3 nucleotides: TGCGCCAGCAGCCTCTGGACAGGGGGCGGTGATACGCAGTATTTT.

This chain joins TRBV7-2 and TRBJ1-6; D may be TRBD1 (5 bases). Trimming cost V 0 bases and J 8 bases, with 11 bases left between them. There are 15 residues in the CDR3. CDR1 and CDR2 (germline): SGHTA, FQGNSA. CDR3 sequence (DNA): TGTGCCAGCAGCTTAGCTCAGGGAAGGCATTCACCCCTCCACTTT. Its protein product is CASSLAQGRHSPLHF. The variable domain in full, completed from reference TRBV7-2 and TRBJ1-6, reads GAGVSQSPSNKVTEKGKDVELRCDPISGHTALYWYRQSLGQGLEFLIYFQGNSAPDKSGLPSDRFSAERTGGSVSTLTIQRTQQEDSAVYLCASSLAQGRHSPLHFGNGTRLTVT.

V is TRBV7-2 and J is TRBJ1-4; possible D gene TRBD1, 6 bases. Trimming shortened V by 0 bases and J by 6 bases, and 20 bases separated the two germline ends. The CDR3 contains 18 residues. Looked up from germline, CDR1 is SGHTA and CDR2 is FQGNSA. The chain's CDR3 is CASSLARFSPRGDEKLFF. The CDR3, as DNA: TGTGCCAGCAGCTTAGCTCGATTTTCTCCCAGGGGCGATGAAAAACTGTTTTTT.

There are a few counts of this clone. J is TRBJ1-3 and V is TRBV28; D is undetermined. V was cut by 3 bases and J by 3 bases, with 3 bases left in between. The germline CDR1 and CDR2 sequences are MDHEN and SYDVKM. There are 12 residues in the CDR3. CDR3 sequence (DNA): TGTGCCAGCAGTTTCTATGGAAACACCATATATTTT. Translating it yields CASSFYGNTIYF.

The chain carries TRBV24-1 and TRBJ2-1; 10 nucleotides align to TRBD2. Germline loops: CDR1 KGHDR, CDR2 SFDVKD. V lost 4 bases, J lost 5 bases, and 13 bases stayed unmatched. The CDR3 sequence is 18 residues long. The CDR3 bases are TGTGCCACCAGTGACGCGGGATTTACTAGCGGGGTCCACAATGAGCAGTTCTTC. This encodes CATSDAGFTSGVHNEQFF.

This chain connects TRBV7-2 to TRBJ2-4; D may be TRBD1 (7 bases). Germline loops: CDR1 SGHTA, CDR2 FQGNSA. Between the trimmed V and J ends, which lost 5 bases and 16 bases, there was a span of 21 bases. The CDR3 sequence is 13 residues long. CDR3 DNA: TGTGCCAGCAGCGCCCTGGCGGGACAGTACCTTTACTTC. It is translated as CASSALAGQYLYF.

This chain joins TRBV5-5 and TRBJ2-7; tentative D call: TRBD2 (6 bases). In germline, CDR1 is SGHKS, CDR2 YYEKEE (reference sequence). CDR3 size: 14 residues. The ends were cut back, 0 bases at V and 5 bases at J, with 12 bases in the middle. The CDR3 sequence is CASSLAGGRNEQYF. Here the CDR3 DNA reads TGTGCCAGCAGCTTGGCCGGGGGTAGGAACGAGCAGTACTTC.

The chain joins TRBV9 to TRBJ1-2; the match to TRBD1 covers 9 bases. The trim removed 3 bases at V and 8 bases at J, leaving 8 bases unmatched. The CDR3 consists of 14 residues. Germline CDR1 is SGDLS and CDR2 is YYNGEE. DNA for the CDR3: TGTGCCAGCAGCGCCCGGGACAGGGTTGAGGGCTACACCTTC. Its protein product is CASSARDRVEGYTF.